The present T cell receptor beta chain was sequenced within a study of blood T cells in healthy people across ages. The V and J ends lost 1 base and 8 bases respectively, with 7 bases between them. Germline V gives CDR1 LGHDT, CDR2 YNNKEL (reference sequence). This CDR3 is 12 amino acids long. Through a sample-barcoded 5' primer and a J-beta primer mix, a second PCR was run for roughly 7 to 11 cycles. Each CDR3 protein is one row after TCRdb ran MiXCR on the 5' RACE reads. The profile shows 720,000 or so distinct CDR3 sequences, approximately 40% of them singletons. The receptor comes from a man aged 80 or over in good health. Sequenced sample: blood. The chain carries TRBV3-1 and TRBJ2-3; the D is unclear. The CDR3: CASSQVSATQYF. In DNA form, the CDR3 reads TGTGCCAGCAGCCAAGTTTCGGCTACGCAGTATTTT.